This record concerns one T cell receptor (beta chain) sequence. Antigen unknown. PCR amplification relied on 60 Vbeta primers (plus 13 Jbeta primers). Profiled with immunoSEQ multiplex PCR; TCRdb holds only in-frame clones, not every one. Of some 270,000 clones in the sample, approximately 80% were seen once. The data are from a study of cytomegalovirus exposure and HLA in healthy donors. Study results and limitations: When analyzed later, the rates of TCR association showed variation by HLA locus, with DRB1 the most and HLA-C the fewest. HLA allele associations emerged for around 15,000 TCR beta sequences in a later analysis, at 0.05 false discovery rate. In a later analysis, a missense DCLRE1C variant was linked to TCR beta V- and J-gene trimming. Some TCR beta chains (more than 150 of them) were listed as cytomegalovirus-associated.

V gave up 0 bases and J gave up 11 bases, with 14 bases separating them. The CDR3 is made up of 14 amino acids. The germline CDR1 and CDR2 sequences are MNHNY and SVGAGI (reference sequence). The sequencing sample was made of PBMCs. This chain connects TRBV6-6 to TRBJ1-5, with a possible D match to TRBD1 (5 bases). The clonotype originates from a girl aged 2-10 years in good health and CMV-seronegative. CDR3 bases: TGTGCCAGCAGTTACTCGACTCAGGGCACGTCCCAGCATTTT. This gives the protein CASSYSTQGTSQHF.